Following are 13 T cell receptor beta chains from one sample sequenced in a study of T cell responses to AZD1222 COVID-19 vaccine. Produced via immunoSEQ multiplex PCR; TCRdb's table is partial and in-frame only. This table holds more than 100,000 clones, more than 75% found once. The sequenced sample was peripheral blood, obtained on day 0 of AZD1222 vaccination. The source is an adult in good health.

The chain has TRBV5-6 and TRBJ2-1; weak D call: TRBD2 (6 bases). CDR3 length equals 11 residues. V gave up 3 bases and J gave up 9 bases, with 7 bases separating them. The germline CDR1 and CDR2 sequences are SGHDT and YYEEEE. CDR3 residues: CASSWRGEQFF. CDR3 in DNA: TGTGCCAGCAGCTGGCGGGGTGAGCAGTTCTTC.

The CDR3 DNA reads as TGTGCCAGCCTGGACAGCATGAACACTGAAGCTTTCTTT. Its protein is CASLDSMNTEAFF. The genes are TRBV25-1 and TRBJ1-1, with D possibly matching TRBD1 (6 bases). From germline, CDR1 is MGHDK and CDR2 SYGVNS. The V end was cut by 8 bases, the J end by 0 bases, with 10 bases between. This CDR3 spans 13 amino acids.

The chain is built from TRBV6-6 and TRBJ1-5; D may be TRBD1 (5 bases). The CDR3 runs 16 residues. V shed 6 bases and J shed 2 bases, with 17 bases lying between them. From germline, CDR1 is MNHNY and CDR2 SVGAGI (reference sequence). The CDR3 DNA reads TGTGCCAGCAGCTATCCACCGGGGACCCGCAATCAGCCCCAGCATTTT. Encoded protein: CASSYPPGTRNQPQHF.

The V gene is TRBV20-1, the J gene TRBJ1-5, with TRBD1 matching 12 bases. The J segment lost 5 bases and the V segment lost 3 bases, leaving 8 bases of the junction unmatched. This CDR3 spans 16 amino acids. CDR1 and CDR2 from the germline V gene are DFQATT and SNEGSKA (reference sequence). CDR3 region: CSASRLGQGAHQPQHF. The CDR3 DNA is TGCAGTGCTAGTCGGCTGGGACAGGGGGCTCATCAGCCCCAGCATTTT.

The rearrangement links TRBV15 to TRBJ1-2; 10 bases match TRBD1. The germline gives CDR1 LNHNV, CDR2 YYDKDF (reference sequence). The CDR3 consists of 14 residues. The V and J ends lost 3 bases and 7 bases, in that order; junction bases with no gene match: 5. The CDR3 coding sequence is TGTGCCACCAGCAGCGACAGGGGGCTGCGTGGCTACACCTTC. It translates to CATSSDRGLRGYTF.

The V gene is TRBV19, the J gene TRBJ1-6, with a possible D match to TRBD1 (6 bases). This CDR3 spans 19 amino acids. Deletions cut 5 bases from V and 1 base from J, with 21 bases between. The germline CDR1 and CDR2 sequences are LNHDA and SQIVND (reference sequence). As DNA, the CDR3 is TGTGCCAGTAGTCAAGAAGGGGGGCATGAGAGTTCCTATAATTCACCCCTCCACTTT. Residues: CASSQEGGHESSYNSPLHF.

The V call is TRBV27, the J call TRBJ2-7, with a tentative D call TRBD2 (6 bases). The CDR3 loop spans 14 amino acids. Trimming shortened V by 4 bases and J by 2 bases, and 12 bases separated the two germline ends. In germline, CDR1 is MNHEY, CDR2 SMNVEV (reference sequence). DNA of the CDR3: TGTGCCAGCAGTTGGGGGGTGGGGGCCTACGAGCAGTACTTC. Residues: CASSWGVGAYEQYF.

Concerning this clone: Germline is not matched at one junction end, which may reflect a read error. The V gene is TRBV5-1, the J gene TRBJ1-2; no clear D. Germline V gene sequence: CDR1 SGHRS, CDR2 YFSETQ. CDR3 length equals 11 residues. CDR3 amino acids: CASSFLTGPPF. The DNA for the CDR3 is TGCGCCAGCAGCTTCCTCACCGGGCCCCCATTC.

This chain connects TRBV4-1 to TRBJ2-7; the D gene is possibly TRBD1 (6 bases). V lost 1 base and J lost 1, with 8 bases in between. This CDR3 has 14 residues. Germline assignment: CDR1 MGHRA and CDR2 YSYEKL. Here the CDR3 DNA reads TGCGCCAGCAGCCAAGGACAGGCTTCCTACGAGCAGTACTTC. Its protein product is CASSQGQASYEQYF.

The chain has TRBV19 and TRBJ1-2; 8 bases line up with TRBD1. The CDR3 contains 16 residues. Germline trimming cut 4 bases from V and 4 bases from J; bases unmatched to any gene: 11. CDR1 LNHDA and CDR2 SQIVND come from the germline V gene (reference sequence). In DNA, the CDR3 is TGTGCCAGTAGTAGGGCAGGGGGCGCGAAAGCCTATGGCTACACCTTC. Translated: CASSRAGGAKAYGYTF.

The chain links TRBV30 to TRBJ1-2; D perhaps matches TRBD1 (5 bases). Trimming removed 7 bases at V and 7 bases at J, with 19 bases between. The germline V gene has CDR1 GTSNPN and CDR2 SVGIG (reference sequence). The CDR3 is made up of 13 amino acids. The CDR3 sequence: CASITPGVVGYTF. CDR3 coding DNA: TGTGCCTCCATCACGCCGGGGGTAGTTGGCTACACCTTC.

The chain carries TRBV7-9 and TRBJ1-3; D gene uncertain. The V end was cut by 6 bases, the J end by 4 bases, with 7 bases between. From germline, CDR1 is SEHNR and CDR2 FQNEAQ (reference sequence). There are 12 residues in the CDR3. The CDR3 spells CASSPSGNTIYF. Written as DNA, the CDR3 is TGTGCCAGCAGTCCCTCCGGAAACACCATATATTTT.

The V gene is TRBV27, the J gene TRBJ1-2; D uncertain. The CDR3 is 17 residues long. Trimming removed 0 bases at V and 2 bases at J, with 16 bases between. CDR1 is MNHEY, CDR2 SMNVEV, per germline (reference sequence). The DNA of the CDR3 is TGTGCCAGCAGTTTATCGGCAGGATTAAGCAGAAACTATGGCTACACCTTC. It translates to CASSLSAGLSRNYGYTF.